This TCR beta chain was observed in a study of blood T cells in healthy people across ages. Findings and limits, study-wide: Diversity was higher, and naive CD4+ cells more numerous, in long-lived donors than in aged donors. Per-million-T-cell TCR beta diversity fell roughly linearly with age.

Germline CDR1 SGHRS, CDR2 YFSETQ. The CDR3 is made up of 15 amino acids. J was trimmed by 3 bases and V by 4 bases; bases with no gene match: 9. On this clonotype itself: Antigen unknown.

Combining a sample-barcoded 5' primer with a J-beta primer mix, a second PCR ran for roughly 7 to 12 cycles. Template switching added a 12-random-nucleotide identifier to every cDNA molecule. TCRdb re-called the 5' RACE reads with MiXCR, one entry per CDR3 protein. The sample has over a million distinct CDR3 sequences, approximately 60% seen once. The gene calls are TRBV5-1 and TRBJ2-7, with 8 nucleotides matching TRBD1. The specimen was blood. This TCR came from a man younger than 35 in good health. The CDR3 coding sequence is TGCGCCAGCAGCCCTGACAGGGGATGGAACTACGAGCAGTACTTC. It yields the protein CASSPDRGWNYEQYF. The full variable domain, rest sourced from reference TRBV5-1 and TRBJ2-7, is KAGVTQTPRYLIKTRGQQVTLSCSPISGHRSVSWYQQTPGQGLQFLFEYFSETQRNKGNFPGRFSGRQFSNSRSEMNVSTLELGDSALYLCASSPDRGWNYEQYFGPGTRLTVT.